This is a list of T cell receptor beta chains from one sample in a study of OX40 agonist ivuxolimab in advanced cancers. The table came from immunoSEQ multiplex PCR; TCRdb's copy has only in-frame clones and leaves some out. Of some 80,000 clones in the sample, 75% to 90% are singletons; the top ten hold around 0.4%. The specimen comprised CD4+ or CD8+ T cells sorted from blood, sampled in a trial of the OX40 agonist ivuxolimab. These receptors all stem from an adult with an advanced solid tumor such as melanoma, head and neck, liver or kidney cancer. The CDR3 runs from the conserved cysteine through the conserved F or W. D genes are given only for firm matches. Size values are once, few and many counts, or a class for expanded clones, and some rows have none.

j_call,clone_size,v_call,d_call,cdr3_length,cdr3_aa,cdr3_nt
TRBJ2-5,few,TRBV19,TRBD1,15,CASNARQGPGETQYF,TGTGCCAGTAACGCCCGACAGGGCCCAGGGGAGACCCAGTACTTC
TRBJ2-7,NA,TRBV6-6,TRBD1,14,CASSYTYRGREQYF,TGTGCCAGCAGTTACACCTACAGGGGGCGCGAGCAGTACTTC
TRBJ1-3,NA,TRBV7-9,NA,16,CASSLGGPNSGNTIYF,TGTGCCAGCAGCTTGGGGGGACCGAACTCTGGAAACACCATATATTTT
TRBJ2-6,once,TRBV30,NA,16,CAWSASPGSGANVLTF,TGTGCCTGGAGTGCCTCCCCGGGGTCGGGGGCCAACGTCCTGACTTTC
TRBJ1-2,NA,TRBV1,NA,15,CTSSQDVGFGSGYTF,NA
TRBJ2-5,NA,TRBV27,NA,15,CASSLTRQSQETQYF,TGTGCCAGCAGTTTAACAAGACAGTCCCAAGAGACCCAGTACTTC
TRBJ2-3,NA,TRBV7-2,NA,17,CASSLLQGPGPTDTQYF,TGTGCCAGCAGCTTACTGCAAGGTCCGGGGCCGACAGATACGCAGTATTTT
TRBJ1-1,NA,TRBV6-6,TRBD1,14,CASSRDRVNTEAFF,TGTGCCAGCAGTCGGGACAGAGTAAACACTGAAGCTTTCTTT
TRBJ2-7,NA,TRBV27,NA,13,CASSARRTYEQYF,TGTGCCAGCAGTGCTAGGCGGACCTACGAGCAGTACTTC
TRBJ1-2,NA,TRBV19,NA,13,CASSLSTGYGYTF,TGTGCCAGTAGCCTGTCGACAGGCTATGGCTACACCTTC
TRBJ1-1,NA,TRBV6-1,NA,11,CASTDGLQAFF,TGTGCCAGCACGGATGGTTTGCAAGCTTTCTTT
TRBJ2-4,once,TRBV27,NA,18,CASSPFLRAAPGANIQYF,TGTGCCAGCAGTCCATTTCTCAGGGCCGCTCCGGGAGCGAACATTCAGTACTTC
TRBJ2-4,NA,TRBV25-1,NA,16,CASSEVDSLAKNIQYF,TGTGCCAGCAGTGAAGTAGACAGCTTAGCCAAAAACATTCAGTACTTC
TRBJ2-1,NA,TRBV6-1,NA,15,CASSEGGTVYNEQFF,TGTGCCAGCAGTGAAGGCGGGACAGTATACAATGAACAGTTCTTC
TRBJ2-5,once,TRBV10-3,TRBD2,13,CAIRPGRGETQYF,TGTGCCATCAGACCTGGGAGGGGAGAGACCCAGTACTTC
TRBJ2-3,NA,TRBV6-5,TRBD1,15,CASRSRQGTPDTQYF,TGTGCCAGCAGATCCCGACAGGGTACCCCAGATACGCAGTATTTT
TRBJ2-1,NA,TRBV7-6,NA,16,CASSLAGRSLYNEQFF,TGTGCCAGCAGCTTAGCTGGCCGATCGCTATACAATGAGCAGTTCTTC
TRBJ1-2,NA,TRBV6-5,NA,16,CASSYSSGNFNYGYTF,TGTGCCAGCAGTTACTCCTCAGGGAATTTTAACTATGGCTACACCTTC
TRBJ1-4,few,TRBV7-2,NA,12,CASSYPGEKLFF,TGTGCCAGCAGCTACCCGGGGGAAAAACTGTTTTTT
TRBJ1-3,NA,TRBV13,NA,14,CASSGRTLGNTIYF,TGTGCCAGCAGCGGGAGAACCTTAGGAAACACCATATATTTT
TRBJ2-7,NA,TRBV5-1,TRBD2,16,CASSLAVAGGSYEQYF,TGCGCCAGCAGCTTGGCCGTTGCGGGAGGTTCCTACGAGCAGTACTTC
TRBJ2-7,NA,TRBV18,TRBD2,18,CASSRQGTRGVAGYEQYF,TGTGCCAGCTCACGGCAGGGGACCCGAGGGGTAGCGGGATACGAGCAGTACTTC